These 16 T cell receptor beta chains were all obtained from the same sample, sequenced in a study of blood T cell repertoires in COVID-19. Assay: immunoSEQ multiplex PCR; the TCRdb copy retains only in-frame clones and omits some. Of 45,000 to 70,000 clones listed, 80% were seen once; the top ten hold over 5.5%. The specimen was peripheral blood. These receptors were collected from a man between 60 and 70 years old with acute or convalescent COVID-19.

The chain combines TRBV4-2 with TRBJ2-7, with 7 nucleotides matching TRBD2. Germline assignment: CDR1 LGHNA and CDR2 YNFKEQ. This CDR3 spans 14 amino acids. With 3 bases clipped from V and 3 bases from J, the junction kept 5 bases outside the gene matches. The CDR3 DNA reads as TGTGCCAGCAGCCACCGGACGGGGGGCTACGAGCAGTACTTC. Residues: CASSHRTGGYEQYF.

The chain joins TRBV6-2 or TRBV6-3 to TRBJ2-1; 7 bases are a match to TRBD2. The CDR3 sequence is 14 residues long. In germline, CDR1 is MNHEY, CDR2 SVGEGT. The junction had 5 bases not matched to a gene; V was cut back by 4 bases and J by 5 bases. The CDR3: CASSFGTKHNEQFF. CDR3 sequence (DNA): TGTGCCAGCAGTTTCGGGACTAAACACAATGAGCAGTTCTTC.

This sequence joins TRBV24-1 and TRBJ1-5; a possible D gene is TRBD1 (6 bases). Trimming shortened V by 6 bases and J by 4 bases, and 6 bases separated the two germline ends. Germline V gene lookup returns CDR1 KGHDR and CDR2 SFDVKD. The CDR3 extends over 12 amino acids. CDR3 sequence: CATSRGNQPQHF. CDR3 nucleotide sequence: TGTGCCACCAGTAGGGGGAATCAGCCCCAGCATTTT.

This sequence joins TRBV6-5 and TRBJ1-4, with D possibly TRBD1 on 5 matching bases. Germline CDR1 reads MNHEY; CDR2 reads SVGAGI. CDR3 length: 12 amino acids. Trimming left V 7 bases short and J 2 bases short, with 5 bases between. The CDR3 reads CASKGTNEKLFF. The CDR3 DNA is TGTGCCAGCAAGGGGACTAATGAAAAACTGTTTTTT.

The gene calls are TRBV19 and TRBJ1-4; 11 bases are a match to TRBD1. The CDR3 loop spans 14 amino acids. Trimming took 6 bases from V and 6 from J; bases not matched to a gene: 3. Germline V gene lookup returns CDR1 LNHDA and CDR2 SQIVND (reference sequence). The CDR3 nucleotides are TGTGCCAGTAGACCGGGACAGGGGGATGAAAAACTGTTTTTT. It encodes CASRPGQGDEKLFF.

This sequence joins TRBV30 and TRBJ2-7; 7 nucleotides align to TRBD2. CDR3 length: 13 residues. With 2 bases clipped from V and 6 bases from J, the junction kept 7 bases outside the gene matches. The germline V gene has CDR1 GTSNPN and CDR2 SVGIG (reference sequence). The CDR3 bases are TGTGCCTGGAGTACAGGACTAGTTGCCGAGCAGTACTTC. Encoded protein: CAWSTGLVAEQYF.

The rearrangement links TRBV5-1 to TRBJ2-1; D call uncertain. The CDR3 is made up of 14 amino acids. From germline, CDR1 is SGHRS and CDR2 YFSETQ. The V and J ends lost 0 bases and 6 bases respectively, with 10 bases between them. The DNA of the CDR3 is TGCGCCAGCAGCTTGGCCAGGCCCCCCAATGAGCAGTTCTTC. Translated: CASSLARPPNEQFF.

In this sample, this clone turned up once. The genes are TRBV29-1 and TRBJ1-1, with 7 positions matching TRBD1. CDR1 is SQVTM and CDR2 is ANQGSEA in the germline V gene. V lost 7 bases and J lost 7; bases outside the gene matches: 12. The CDR3 consists of 13 residues. The CDR3 DNA sequence: TGCAGCGGCACCGGGACAGCCAGCCTTGAAGCTTTCTTT. Its translation is CSGTGTASLEAFF.

The rearrangement uses TRBV30 and TRBJ1-4; 7 bases are a match to TRBD1. The CDR3 has 15 amino acids. The V gene's germline CDR1 is GTSNPN and CDR2 SVGIG (reference sequence). V dropped 2 bases and J dropped 3; count of bases not matched to a gene: 6. The CDR3 loop reads CAWSNRGGSNEKLFF. DNA of the CDR3: TGTGCCTGGAGTAACAGGGGTGGTTCTAATGAAAAACTGTTTTTT.

This chain links TRBV29-1 with TRBJ1-2, with 7 bases that match TRBD1. There are 13 residues in the CDR3. Losses at the gene ends were 4 bases for V and 5 bases for J; bases not matched to a gene: 7. Germline CDR1 reads SQVTM; CDR2 reads ANQGSEA. The CDR3 bases are TGCAGCGTTGCTGGGACAGCGACTTATGGCTACACCTTC. Protein sequence: CSVAGTATYGYTF.

V is TRBV28 and J is TRBJ2-2; D is perhaps TRBD2 (5 bases). Germline V CDR1 and CDR2: MDHEN, SYDVKM. The CDR3 covers 17 residues. V lost 0 bases to trimming and J lost 5 bases, with 16 bases between them. Here the CDR3 reads CASSLWLGRETTGELFF. The DNA for the CDR3 is TGTGCCAGCAGTTTATGGTTAGGCCGGGAAACAACCGGGGAGCTGTTTTTT.

The CDR3 DNA follows: TGTGCCAGCTCCCCCGGGACAGGGTATAATTCACCCCTCCACTTT. Translating gives CASSPGTGYNSPLHF. The V gene is TRBV18, the J gene TRBJ1-6; the match to TRBD1 covers 9 bases. The V segment lost 6 bases and the J segment 4 bases; nucleotides outside the gene matches: 4. Germline V gene sequence: CDR1 KGHSH, CDR2 LQKENI. The CDR3 contains 15 residues.

V is TRBV28 and J is TRBJ2-2, with TRBD2 as a possible D gene (6 bases). The CDR3 spans 16 residues. Trimming pared 3 bases from V and 1 base from J, leaving 12 bases between. Germline V lookup: CDR1 MDHEN, CDR2 SYDVKM. The CDR3 DNA follows: TGTGCCAGCAGTTTCCCGGGGGACCTGAACACCGGGGAGCTGTTTTTT. It is translated as CASSFPGDLNTGELFF.

The rearrangement joins TRBV20-1 to TRBJ1-5, with a weak D call TRBD1 (5 bases). CDR1 and CDR2 from the germline V gene are DFQATT and SNEGSKA (reference sequence). This CDR3 region has 14 residues. Trimming stripped 6 bases from V and 4 bases from J, with 16 bases between. The CDR3 nucleotides are TGCAGTGCCAGTGGGGCAGGGAATAATCAGCCCCAGCATTTT. It is translated as CSASGAGNNQPQHF.

The rearrangement links TRBV5-1 to TRBJ2-7; D is unresolved. This CDR3 has 14 residues. V gave up 0 bases and J gave up 2 bases, with 9 bases separating them. Germline CDR1 is SGHRS and CDR2 is YFSETQ. As DNA, the CDR3 is TGCGCCAGCAGCTTGGTGGTACAGCCCTACGAGCAGTACTTC. As protein: CASSLVVQPYEQYF.

This clone showed up just once. This chain joins TRBV23-1 and TRBJ2-6, with TRBD2 as a possible D gene (6 bases). TRBV23-1 is classed as an ORF, of uncertain function. V was trimmed by 4 bases and J by 2 bases, leaving 15 bases between them. The CDR3 has 17 amino acids. The CDR3 DNA reads TGCGCCAGCAGTCCCCCTCCCGGGACTGCTGGGGCCAACGTCCTGACTTTC. Its protein product is CASSPPPGTAGANVLTF.